The rows below give T cell receptor beta chains drawn from one sample of a study of blood T cell repertoires in COVID-19. The data were produced by immunoSEQ multiplex PCR, yet TCRdb's version contains in-frame clones alone and is incomplete. Of tens of thousands of clones in the sample, more than 80% are singletons; the top ten hold approximately 2.6%. Specimen: peripheral blood. The receptors shown here come from a man in his fifties with COVID-19, enrolled during active disease. The CDR3 runs from the conserved cysteine through the conserved F or W. Each record gives: CDR3 protein, CDR3 DNA, clone size, V gene, J gene, D gene. D genes are given only for firm matches. A clone size is listed for some rows: how often the clone was seen (once, few, many), or a class if it is expanded.

CDR3 protein: CASRRNRGTYGYTF
CDR3 DNA: TGTGCCAGCAGACGTAACAGGGGTACCTATGGCTACACCTTC
clone size: NA
V gene: TRBV5-6
J gene: TRBJ1-2
D gene: TRBD1

CDR3 protein: CASSYIPGQNYGYTF
CDR3 DNA: TGTGCCAGCAGTTACATACCGGGACAGAACTATGGCTACACCTTC
clone size: NA
V gene: TRBV6-5
J gene: TRBJ1-2
D gene: TRBD1

CDR3 protein: CAISDGGQGVFFDGYTF
CDR3 DNA: TGTGCCATCAGTGATGGGGGACAGGGGGTTTTTTTCGATGGCTACACCTTC
clone size: few
V gene: TRBV10-3
J gene: TRBJ1-2
D gene: TRBD1

CDR3 protein: CASSHDSTYEQYF
CDR3 DNA: TGTGCCAGCAGCCACGACTCGACCTACGAGCAGTACTTC
clone size: NA
V gene: TRBV12-3/TRBV12-4
J gene: TRBJ2-7
D gene: NA

CDR3 protein: CASSFGTAKGGELFF
CDR3 DNA: TGTGCCAGCAGCTTCGGGACAGCTAAGGGCGGGGAGCTGTTTTTT
clone size: NA
V gene: TRBV11-2
J gene: TRBJ2-2
D gene: TRBD1

CDR3 protein: CASSPWSDTIYF
CDR3 DNA: TGTGCCAGCAGCCCCTGGTCGGACACCATATATTTT
clone size: NA
V gene: TRBV7-9
J gene: TRBJ1-3
D gene: NA

CDR3 protein: CASSQGTYTDTQYF
CDR3 DNA: TGTGCCAGCAGCCAGGGGACCTACACAGATACGCAGTATTTT
clone size: once
V gene: TRBV7-3
J gene: TRBJ2-3
D gene: NA

CDR3 protein: CASSLAFTGSSGNTIYF
CDR3 DNA: TGTGCCAGCAGCTTAGCTTTTACAGGGAGCTCTGGAAACACCATATATTTT
clone size: once
V gene: TRBV11-2
J gene: TRBJ1-3
D gene: NA

CDR3 protein: CASSHGTSDVDTQYF
CDR3 DNA: TGTGCCAGCAGCCACGGGACTAGCGATGTAGATACGCAGTATTTT
clone size: NA
V gene: TRBV6-1
J gene: TRBJ2-3
D gene: TRBD2

CDR3 protein: CASSLGLAGGRETQYF
CDR3 DNA: TGTGCCAGCAGCTTAGGACTAGCGGGGGGACGGGAGACCCAGTACTTC
clone size: NA
V gene: TRBV7-2
J gene: TRBJ2-5
D gene: TRBD2

CDR3 protein: CASSQGASGGIYNEQFF
CDR3 DNA: TGTGCCAGCAGCCAAGGGGCTAGCGGGGGAATATACAATGAGCAGTTCTTC
clone size: NA
V gene: TRBV3-1/TRBV3-2
J gene: TRBJ2-1
D gene: TRBD2

CDR3 protein: CASSPHPKGGIQYF
CDR3 DNA: TGTGCCAGCAGTCCCCACCCCAAGGGGGGGATTCAGTACTTC
clone size: NA
V gene: TRBV7-3
J gene: TRBJ2-4
D gene: NA

CDR3 protein: CAWSLQGINEQFF
CDR3 DNA: TGTGCCTGGAGTCTACAGGGGATTAATGAGCAGTTCTTC
clone size: NA
V gene: TRBV30
J gene: TRBJ2-1
D gene: TRBD1

CDR3 protein: CAWSAGGMRHEQYF
CDR3 DNA: TGTGCCTGGAGTGCAGGGGGCATGCGCCACGAGCAGTACTTC
clone size: NA
V gene: TRBV30
J gene: TRBJ2-7
D gene: TRBD1

CDR3 protein: CASSGMSGDTQYF
CDR3 DNA: TGTGCCAGCTCTGGCATGTCTGGAGATACGCAGTATTTT
clone size: NA
V gene: TRBV18
J gene: TRBJ2-3
D gene: NA

CDR3 protein: CASSSRRGQGYTF
CDR3 DNA: TGTGCCAGCAGCTCCCGCCGCGGGCAAGGCTACACCTTC
clone size: NA
V gene: TRBV7-8
J gene: TRBJ1-2
D gene: NA

CDR3 protein: CSVLQGSTYEQYF
CDR3 DNA: TGCAGCGTCCTACAGGGTAGTACCTACGAGCAGTACTTC
clone size: NA
V gene: TRBV29-1
J gene: TRBJ2-7
D gene: NA

CDR3 protein: CASSPLQGHTIYF
CDR3 DNA: TGCGCCAGCAGCCCCCTACAGGGACACACCATATATTTT
clone size: NA
V gene: TRBV5-1
J gene: TRBJ1-3
D gene: NA

CDR3 protein: CATKQGSHEQFF
CDR3 DNA: TGTGCCACGAAACAGGGGTCCCATGAGCAGTTCTTC
clone size: NA
V gene: TRBV5-4
J gene: TRBJ2-1
D gene: TRBD1

CDR3 protein: CASSLVAGFTEAFF
CDR3 DNA: TGTGCCAGCTCACTCGTGGCAGGGTTCACTGAAGCTTTCTTT
clone size: NA
V gene: TRBV18
J gene: TRBJ1-1
D gene: NA

CDR3 protein: CASSSRDTHNSPLHF
CDR3 DNA: TGTGCCAGCAGCAGCCGGGACACCCATAATTCACCCCTCCACTTT
clone size: NA
V gene: TRBV7-9
J gene: TRBJ1-6
D gene: NA

CDR3 protein: CASRADSPNTEAFF
CDR3 DNA: TGTGCCAGCAGAGCGGACAGCCCGAACACTGAAGCTTTCTTT
clone size: NA
V gene: TRBV21-1
J gene: TRBJ1-1
D gene: NA

CDR3 protein: CASSLRQGATGNTIYF
CDR3 DNA: TGTGCCAGCAGCCTCCGACAGGGGGCAACTGGAAACACCATATATTTT
clone size: NA
V gene: TRBV3-1/TRBV3-2
J gene: TRBJ1-3
D gene: TRBD1

CDR3 protein: CASRGLAGGDETQYF
CDR3 DNA: TGTGCCAGCAGGGGACTAGCGGGGGGAGATGAGACCCAGTACTTC
clone size: NA
V gene: TRBV2
J gene: TRBJ2-5
D gene: TRBD2

CDR3 protein: CASSLGSGTGAYNEQFF
CDR3 DNA: TGTGCCAGCAGTTTAGGTAGTGGGACAGGGGCCTACAATGAGCAGTTCTTC
clone size: NA
V gene: TRBV27
J gene: TRBJ2-1
D gene: TRBD1

CDR3 protein: CASSLTGAVSPLHF
CDR3 DNA: TGCGCCAGCAGCTTGACAGGGGCGGTTTCACCCCTCCACTTT
clone size: NA
V gene: TRBV5-1
J gene: TRBJ1-6
D gene: TRBD1

CDR3 protein: CASSDQGTEAFF
CDR3 DNA: TGTGCCAGCAGTGACCAGGGGACTGAAGCTTTCTTT
clone size: NA
V gene: TRBV6-1
J gene: TRBJ1-1
D gene: NA